The entry below gives a single T cell receptor (beta chain) sequence along with its context. This clonotype was counted between two and nine times. This clone's antigen is unknown. No per-base quality is available; no much larger clone lies one base away. The germline V gene supplies CDR1 SNHLY and CDR2 FYNNEI. The CDR3 sequence holds 14 residues, the cysteine and phenylalanine included. Just the 42-base CDR3 DNA is kept, in frame starting at base 1. V gives up 2 bases and J gives up 6 bases, and the segment between their germline ends measures 12 bases. The sample originates from a study of T cell repertoires in cytomegalovirus infection (dated by TCRdb to the late 2010s). Context from the whole study: Because public TCR beta signatures pointed to carriage of CMV infection together with the matching HLA type, the HLA type of each donor mattered for the analysis. General findings and caveats noted by the study authors: Cumulative frequency of public TCR beta family members discriminated carriers of CMV infection plus the relevant HLA type in this cohort and an independent roughly 330-donor cohort. The ex vivo response was dominated by HLA-C-restricted CMV-specific TCR beta clonotypes, and the single most frequent clonotype in two of eight donors was supplied by these HLA-C-restricted clonotypes.

Sequencing was performed on an Illumina HiSeq 1500. Through fastp at Q25 and MiXCR, TCRdb rebuilt clones from the public reads, retaining in-frame beta chains. CDR3 protein sequences are deduplicated, and each keeps its most common genes and DNA. Within this sample are more than 400,000 distinct CDR3 sequences, with about 25% of them counted one time only. The top ten hold roughly an eighth of the sample. Sequencing input: PBMCs. The source of this sequence is a human donor in good health (CMV status not recorded). Some clones in this sample may be carry-over from other donors' samples. The rearrangement joined TRBV2 to TRBJ2-3; D gene: possibly TRBD1, on 5 matching bases. The CDR3 protein: CASSELPRADTQYF. In nucleotides, the sequence is TGTGCCAGCAGTGAACTCCCCAGGGCGGATACGCAGTATTTT.